Below, one T cell receptor beta chain is given with its context. No antigen is known for it. The record originates from a study of vaccination effects on CD4 cells after COVID-19. The CDR3 is 12 amino acids. Per the germline V gene, CDR1 is MRHNA and CDR2 is SNTAGT. Trimming shortened V by 7 bases and J by 12 bases, and 16 bases separated the two germline ends. Antigen-specific CD4+ T cells expanded by the ViraFEST assay with viral peptide pools were then sequenced. Researchers isolated CD4+ T cells once 9 to 11 days of culture had elapsed. Neither prior SARS-CoV-2 infection nor positive nucleocapsid antibodies were present in the vaccine recipients. TCRdb keeps only in-frame clones here, not all; method: immunoSEQ multiplex PCR. The sample comprises 65,000 to 85,000 clones, 80% of which are singletons, and less than 15% rests with the top ten. Study conclusions and caveats: Sampling in the study covered few convalescent patients and included no early post-infection timepoints.

This TCR was sampled from a human donor who received a COVID-19 vaccine. The sequenced sample was CD4+ T cells from PBMCs cultured with SARS-CoV-2 spike peptides, obtained before COVID-19 vaccination. The V and J genes are TRBV6-4 and TRBJ1-3, with D perhaps matching TRBD1 (5 bases). The CDR3 reads CASTTSGGGIYF. DNA for the CDR3: TGTGCCAGCACCACTTCGGGGGGAGGCATATATTTT.